This T cell receptor beta chain originates from a study of CD8+CD57+ T cells in acquired aplastic anemia. The wider study: Sorted CD4+ and CD8+ cells gave a mean 3.2 ug DNA, range 0.2 to 27.4 ug. Overall study findings and caveats: Overlap between patients and controls comprised roughly 28 CD8+ CDR3 sequences.

It was patients with CD8+CD57+ cell expansion by flow cytometry who were chosen for sequencing. The cohort consisted entirely of patients having severe acquired aplastic anemia. All patients were therapy-naive when blood was sampled. The CDR3 is made up of 13 amino acids. Germline V gene lookup returns CDR1 DFQATT and CDR2 SNEGSKA (reference sequence). V lost 3 bases to trimming and J lost 6 bases, with 9 bases between them. TCR beta VDJ and CDR3 profiling used genomic DNA as template. TCRdb ran MiXCR on the reads and lists one entry per CDR3 protein. The sample lists about 58,000 distinct CDR3 sequences, around 50% occurring once. About this clonotype: Antigen: not known.

J is TRBJ1-6 and V is TRBV20-1; no definite D call. This receptor was obtained from a human donor with aplastic anemia. The sample comprised sorted CD4+, CD8+, or CD8+CD57+ T cells (not recorded which) from PBMCs. CDR3 bases: TGCAGTGCTAGCTTCGGGGTTAATTCACCCCTCCACTTT. Translating gives CSASFGVNSPLHF.